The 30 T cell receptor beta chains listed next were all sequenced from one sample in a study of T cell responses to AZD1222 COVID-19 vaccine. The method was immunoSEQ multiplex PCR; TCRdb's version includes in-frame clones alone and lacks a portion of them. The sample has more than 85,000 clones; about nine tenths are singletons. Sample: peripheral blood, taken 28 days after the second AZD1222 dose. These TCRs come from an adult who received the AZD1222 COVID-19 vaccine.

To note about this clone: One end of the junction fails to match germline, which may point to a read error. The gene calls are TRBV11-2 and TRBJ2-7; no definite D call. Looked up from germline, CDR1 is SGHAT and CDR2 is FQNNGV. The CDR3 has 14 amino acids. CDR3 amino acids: CASNLAGITYEQYF. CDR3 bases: TGTGCCAGCAACTTAGCTGGGATTACCTACGAGCAGTACTTC.

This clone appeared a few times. CDR3 in amino acids: CASRRQDIRETQYF. CDR3 DNA: TGTGCCAGCAGGAGACAGGACATTAGGGAGACCCAGTACTTC. V is TRBV3-1 (or the pseudogene TRBV3-2) and J is TRBJ2-5, with a possible D match to TRBD1 (6 bases). V lost 6 bases to trimming and J lost 5 bases, with 16 bases between them. Germline CDR1 LGHDT, CDR2 YNNKEL (reference sequence). The CDR3 is made up of 14 amino acids.

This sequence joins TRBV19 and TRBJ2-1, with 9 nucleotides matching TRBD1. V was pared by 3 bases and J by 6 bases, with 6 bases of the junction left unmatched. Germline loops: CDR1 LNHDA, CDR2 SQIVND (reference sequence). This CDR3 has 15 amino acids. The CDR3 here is CASSIGDRVFNEQFF. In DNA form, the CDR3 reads TGTGCCAGTAGTATCGGGGACAGGGTCTTCAATGAGCAGTTCTTC.

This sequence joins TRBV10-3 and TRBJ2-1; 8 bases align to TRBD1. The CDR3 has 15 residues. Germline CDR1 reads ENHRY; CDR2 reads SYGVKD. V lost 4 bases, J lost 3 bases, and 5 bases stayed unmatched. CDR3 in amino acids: CAISGPGQVYNEQFF. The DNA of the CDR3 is TGTGCCATCAGTGGGCCGGGACAGGTCTACAATGAGCAGTTCTTC.

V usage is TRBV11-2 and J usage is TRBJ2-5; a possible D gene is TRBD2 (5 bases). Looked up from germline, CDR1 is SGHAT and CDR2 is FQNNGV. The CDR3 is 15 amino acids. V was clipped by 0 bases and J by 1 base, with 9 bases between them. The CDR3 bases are TGTGCCAGCAGCTTAGATCCAGCGGTCCAAGAGACCCAGTACTTC. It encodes CASSLDPAVQETQYF.

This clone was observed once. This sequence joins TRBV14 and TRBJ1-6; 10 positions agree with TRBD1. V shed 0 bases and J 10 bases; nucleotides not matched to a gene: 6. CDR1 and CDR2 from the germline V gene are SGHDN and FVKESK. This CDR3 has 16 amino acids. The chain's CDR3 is CASSQEGQGRGSPLHF. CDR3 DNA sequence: TGTGCCAGCAGCCAAGAGGGACAGGGGCGAGGATCACCCCTCCACTTT. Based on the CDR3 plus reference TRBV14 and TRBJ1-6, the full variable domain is EAGVTQFPSHSVIEKGQTVTLRCDPISGHDNLYWYRRVMGKEIKFLLHFVKESKQDESGMPNNRFLAERTGGTYSTLKVQPAELEDSGVYFCASSQEGQGRGSPLHFGNGTRLTVT.

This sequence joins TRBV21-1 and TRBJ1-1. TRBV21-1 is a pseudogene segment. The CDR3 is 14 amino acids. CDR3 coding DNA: TGTGCCAGCAGCCCAAGGACGGCGAACACTGAAGCTTTCTTT. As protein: CASSPRTANTEAFF.

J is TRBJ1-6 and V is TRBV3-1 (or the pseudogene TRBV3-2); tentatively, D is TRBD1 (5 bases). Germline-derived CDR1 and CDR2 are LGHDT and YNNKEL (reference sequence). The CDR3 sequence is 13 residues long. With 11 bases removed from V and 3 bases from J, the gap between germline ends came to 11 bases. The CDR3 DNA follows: TGTGCCGGGGGTACGGGCTATAATTCACCCCTCCACTTT. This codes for CAGGTGYNSPLHF.

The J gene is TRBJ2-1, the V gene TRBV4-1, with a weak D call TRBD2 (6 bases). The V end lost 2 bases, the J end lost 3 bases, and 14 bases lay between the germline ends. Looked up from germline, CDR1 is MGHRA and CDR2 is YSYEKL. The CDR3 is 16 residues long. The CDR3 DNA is TGCGCCAGCAGCCAAAATGAGCGGGCGCTCTACAATGAGCAGTTCTTC. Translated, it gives CASSQNERALYNEQFF.

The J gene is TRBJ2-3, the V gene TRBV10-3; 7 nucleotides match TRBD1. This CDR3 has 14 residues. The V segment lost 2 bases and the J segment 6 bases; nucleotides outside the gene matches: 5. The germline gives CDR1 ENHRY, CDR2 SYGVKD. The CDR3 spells CAISEDRASDTQYF. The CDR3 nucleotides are TGTGCCATCAGTGAGGACAGGGCAAGTGATACGCAGTATTTT.

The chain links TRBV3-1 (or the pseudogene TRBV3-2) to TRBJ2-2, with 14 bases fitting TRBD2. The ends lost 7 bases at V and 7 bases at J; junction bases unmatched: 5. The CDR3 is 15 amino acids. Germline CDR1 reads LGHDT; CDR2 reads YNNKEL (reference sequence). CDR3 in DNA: TGTGCCAGCACGACTAGCGGGAGGGCGGGCGGGGAGCTGTTTTTT. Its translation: CASTTSGRAGGELFF.

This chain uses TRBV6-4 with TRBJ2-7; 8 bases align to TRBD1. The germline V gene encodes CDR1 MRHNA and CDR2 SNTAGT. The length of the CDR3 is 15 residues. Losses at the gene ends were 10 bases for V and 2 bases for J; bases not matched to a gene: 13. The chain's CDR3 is CATKDRENITYEQYF. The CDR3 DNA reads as TGTGCCACCAAGGACAGGGAAAATATTACCTACGAGCAGTACTTC.

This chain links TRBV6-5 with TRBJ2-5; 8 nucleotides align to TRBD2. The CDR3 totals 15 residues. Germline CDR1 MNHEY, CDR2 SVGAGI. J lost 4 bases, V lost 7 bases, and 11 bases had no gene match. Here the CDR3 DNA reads TGTGCCAGCAAAAGCGGGAGCGGGCCTGGAGAGACCCAGTACTTC. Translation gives CASKSGSGPGETQYF.

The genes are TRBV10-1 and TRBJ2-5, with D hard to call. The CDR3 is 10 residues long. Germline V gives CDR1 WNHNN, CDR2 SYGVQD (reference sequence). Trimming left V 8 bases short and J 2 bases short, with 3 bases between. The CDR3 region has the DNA TGCGCCAGCTTTCAAGAGACCCAGTACTTC. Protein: CASFQETQYF.

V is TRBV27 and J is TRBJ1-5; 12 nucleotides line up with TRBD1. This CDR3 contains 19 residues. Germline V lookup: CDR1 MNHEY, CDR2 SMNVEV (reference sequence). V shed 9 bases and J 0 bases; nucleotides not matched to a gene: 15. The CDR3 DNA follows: TGTGCCAGTCAGAGGTCCCGGGACAGGGGGCCTATTAGCAATCAGCCCCAGCATTTT. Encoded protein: CASQRSRDRGPISNQPQHF.

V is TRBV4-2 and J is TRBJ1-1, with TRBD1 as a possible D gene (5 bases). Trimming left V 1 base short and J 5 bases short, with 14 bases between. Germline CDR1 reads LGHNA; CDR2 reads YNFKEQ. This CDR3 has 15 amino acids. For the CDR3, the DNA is TGTGCCAGCAGCCAAGCATCCGGGGGATGGACTGAAGCTTTCTTT. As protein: CASSQASGGWTEAFF.

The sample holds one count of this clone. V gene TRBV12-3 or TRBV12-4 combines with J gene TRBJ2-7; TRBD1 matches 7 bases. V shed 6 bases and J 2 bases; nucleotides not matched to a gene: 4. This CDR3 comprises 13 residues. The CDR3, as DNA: TGTGCCAGCAGCGCCGGGACAGCCTACGAGCAGTACTTC. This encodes CASSAGTAYEQYF.

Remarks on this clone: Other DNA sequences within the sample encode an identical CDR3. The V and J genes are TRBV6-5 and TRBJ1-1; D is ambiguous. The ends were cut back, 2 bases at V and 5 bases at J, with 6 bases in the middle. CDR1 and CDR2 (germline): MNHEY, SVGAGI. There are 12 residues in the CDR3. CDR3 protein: CASSYGGTEAFF. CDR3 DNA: TGTGCCAGCAGTTACGGTGGGACTGAAGCTTTCTTT.

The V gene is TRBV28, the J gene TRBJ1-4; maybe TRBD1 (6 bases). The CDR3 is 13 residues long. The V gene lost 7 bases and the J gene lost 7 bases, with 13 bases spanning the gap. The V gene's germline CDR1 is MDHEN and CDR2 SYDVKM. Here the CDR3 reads CASNPGGGEKLFF. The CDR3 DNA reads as TGTGCCAGCAATCCGGGAGGGGGTGAAAAACTGTTTTTT.

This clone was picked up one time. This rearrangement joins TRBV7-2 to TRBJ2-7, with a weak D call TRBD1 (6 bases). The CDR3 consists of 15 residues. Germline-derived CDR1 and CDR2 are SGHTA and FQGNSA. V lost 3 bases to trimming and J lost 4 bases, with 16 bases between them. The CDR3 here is CASSFEQGRSYEQYF. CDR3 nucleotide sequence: TGTGCCAGCAGCTTTGAACAGGGCCGTAGTTACGAGCAGTACTTC.

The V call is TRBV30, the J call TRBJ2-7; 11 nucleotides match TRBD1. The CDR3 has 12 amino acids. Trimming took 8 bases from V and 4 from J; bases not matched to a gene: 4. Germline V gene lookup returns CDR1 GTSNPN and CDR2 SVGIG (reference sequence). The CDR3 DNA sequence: TGTGCCGGGACAGGGGGTGGGTACGAGCAGTACTTC. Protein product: CAGTGGGYEQYF.

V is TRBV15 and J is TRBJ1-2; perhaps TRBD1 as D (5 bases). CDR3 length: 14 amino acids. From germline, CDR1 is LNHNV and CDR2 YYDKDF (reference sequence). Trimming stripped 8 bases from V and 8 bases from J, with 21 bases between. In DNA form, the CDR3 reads TGTGCCACCGGGGCGGCAGGGACGGGATCGGGCTACACCTTC. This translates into CATGAAGTGSGYTF.

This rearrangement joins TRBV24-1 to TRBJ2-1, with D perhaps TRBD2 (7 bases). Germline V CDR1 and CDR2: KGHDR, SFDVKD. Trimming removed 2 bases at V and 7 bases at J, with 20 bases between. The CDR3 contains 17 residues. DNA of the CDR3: TGTGCCACCAGTGATTCACCAAGGGGGGGGCAGCAAAATGAGCAGTTCTTC. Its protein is CATSDSPRGGQQNEQFF.

Here the CDR3 DNA reads TGTGCCAGCAGCTTTGGGGACACAGGATCCTACGAGCAGTACTTC. Protein sequence: CASSFGDTGSYEQYF. The chain couples TRBV11-2 to TRBJ2-7, with a weak D call TRBD1 (6 bases). The CDR3 is 15 residues long. From germline, CDR1 is SGHAT and CDR2 FQNNGV. V was shortened by 3 bases and J by 1 base, with 13 bases between the two germline ends. Filled out from reference TRBV11-2 and TRBJ2-7, the complete variable domain reads EAGVAQSPRYKIIEKRQSVAFWCNPISGHATLYWYQQILGQGPKLLIQFQNNGVVDDSQLPKDRFSAERLKGVDSTLKIQPAKLEDSAVYLCASSFGDTGSYEQYFGPGTRLTVT.

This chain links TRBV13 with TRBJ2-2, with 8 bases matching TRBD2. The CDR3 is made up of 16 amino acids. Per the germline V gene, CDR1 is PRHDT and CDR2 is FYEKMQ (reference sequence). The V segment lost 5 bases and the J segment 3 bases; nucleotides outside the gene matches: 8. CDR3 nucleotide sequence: TGTGCCAGCAGCACCAGGGAGCGGGAGTACACCGGGGAGCTGTTTTTT. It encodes CASSTREREYTGELFF.

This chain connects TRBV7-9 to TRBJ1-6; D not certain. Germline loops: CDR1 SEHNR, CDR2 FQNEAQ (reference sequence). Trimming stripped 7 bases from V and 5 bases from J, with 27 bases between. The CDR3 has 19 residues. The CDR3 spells CASTTGMVLQAMHNSPLHF. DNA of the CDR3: TGTGCCAGCACCACGGGCATGGTGTTGCAGGCAATGCATAATTCACCCCTCCACTTT.

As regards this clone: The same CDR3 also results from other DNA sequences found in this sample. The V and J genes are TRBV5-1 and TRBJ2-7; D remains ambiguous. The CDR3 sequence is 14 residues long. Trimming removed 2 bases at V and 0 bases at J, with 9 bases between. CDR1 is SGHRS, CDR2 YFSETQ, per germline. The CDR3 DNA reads TGCGCCAGCAGCTTAGAACAGAACTCCTACGAGCAGTACTTC. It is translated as CASSLEQNSYEQYF.

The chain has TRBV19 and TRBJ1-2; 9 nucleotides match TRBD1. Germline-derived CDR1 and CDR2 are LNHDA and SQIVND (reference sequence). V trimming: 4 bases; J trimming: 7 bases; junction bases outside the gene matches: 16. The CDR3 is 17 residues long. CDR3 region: CASSNYDTVDRGLGYTF. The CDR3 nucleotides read TGTGCCAGTAGTAATTACGATACCGTGGACAGGGGCCTTGGCTACACCTTC.

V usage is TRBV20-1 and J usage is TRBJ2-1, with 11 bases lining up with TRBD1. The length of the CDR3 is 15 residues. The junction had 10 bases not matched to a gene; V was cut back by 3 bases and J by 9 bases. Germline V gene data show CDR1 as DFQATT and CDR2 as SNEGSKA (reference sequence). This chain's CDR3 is CSASAPGQGVGEQFF. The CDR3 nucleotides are TGCAGTGCTAGTGCCCCGGGACAGGGGGTTGGTGAGCAGTTCTTC.

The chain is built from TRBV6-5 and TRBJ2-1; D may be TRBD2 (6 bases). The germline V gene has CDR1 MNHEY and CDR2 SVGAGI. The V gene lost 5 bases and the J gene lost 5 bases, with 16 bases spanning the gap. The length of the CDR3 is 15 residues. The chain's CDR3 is CASSPGLSENNEQFF. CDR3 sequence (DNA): TGTGCCAGCAGTCCCGGACTAAGTGAAAACAATGAGCAGTTCTTC.